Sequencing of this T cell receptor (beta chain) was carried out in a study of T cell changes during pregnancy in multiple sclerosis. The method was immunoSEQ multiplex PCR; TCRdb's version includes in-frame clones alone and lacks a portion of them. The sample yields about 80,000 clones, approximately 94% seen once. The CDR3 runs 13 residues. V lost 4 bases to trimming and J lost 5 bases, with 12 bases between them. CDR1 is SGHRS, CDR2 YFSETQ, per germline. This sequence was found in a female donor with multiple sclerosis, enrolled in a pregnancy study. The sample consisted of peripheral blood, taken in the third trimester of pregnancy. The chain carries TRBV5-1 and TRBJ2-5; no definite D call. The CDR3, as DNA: TGCGCCAGCAGCCCTTACGTTGAGGAGACCCAGTACTTC. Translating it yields CASSPYVEETQYF.